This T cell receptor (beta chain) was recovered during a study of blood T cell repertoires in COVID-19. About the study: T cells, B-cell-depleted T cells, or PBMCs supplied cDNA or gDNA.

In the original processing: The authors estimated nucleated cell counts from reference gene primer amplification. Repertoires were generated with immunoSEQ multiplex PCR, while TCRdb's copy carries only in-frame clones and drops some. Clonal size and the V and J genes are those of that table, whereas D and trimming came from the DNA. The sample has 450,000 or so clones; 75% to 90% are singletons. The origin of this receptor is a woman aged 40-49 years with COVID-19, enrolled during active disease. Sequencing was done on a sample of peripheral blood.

The CDR3 here is CASSLVGQGVSGYTF. The CDR3 region has the DNA TGTGCCAGCAGCTTAGTAGGACAGGGGGTATCTGGCTACACCTTC. The J gene is TRBJ1-2, the V gene TRBV7-6; 10 nucleotides match TRBD1. The CDR3 extends over 15 amino acids. With 1 base clipped from V and 7 bases from J, the junction kept 6 bases outside the gene matches. Germline CDR1 and CDR2: SGHVS and FNYEAQ.